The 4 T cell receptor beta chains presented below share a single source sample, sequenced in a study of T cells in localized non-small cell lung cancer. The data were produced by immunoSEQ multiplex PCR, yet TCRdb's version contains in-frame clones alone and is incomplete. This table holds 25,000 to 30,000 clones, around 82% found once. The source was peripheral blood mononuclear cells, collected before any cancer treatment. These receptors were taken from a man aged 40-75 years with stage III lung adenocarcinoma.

The CDR3 nucleotides read TGTGCTAGTGGTTTGCCGGGCAGGGATTGGTACGAGCAGTACGTC. It codes for CASGLPGRDWYEQYV. The V call is TRBV12-5, the J call TRBJ2-7; weak D call: TRBD1 (5 bases). CDR3 length: 15 residues. V lost 2 bases, J lost 4 bases, and 15 bases lay in between. Germline CDR1 and CDR2: LGHNT and FRNRAP.

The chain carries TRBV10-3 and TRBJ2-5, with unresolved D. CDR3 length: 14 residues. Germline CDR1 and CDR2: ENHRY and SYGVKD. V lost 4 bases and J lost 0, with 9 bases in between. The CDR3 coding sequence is TGTGCCATCAGTGGGGAACAGTACCAAGAGACCCAGTACTTC. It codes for CAISGEQYQETQYF.

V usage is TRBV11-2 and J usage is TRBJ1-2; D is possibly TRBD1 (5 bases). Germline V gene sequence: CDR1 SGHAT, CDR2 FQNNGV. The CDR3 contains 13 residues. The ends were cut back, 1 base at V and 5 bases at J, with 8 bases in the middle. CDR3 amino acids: CASSLGAGYGYTF. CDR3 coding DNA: TGTGCCAGCAGCTTAGGGGCAGGGTATGGCTACACCTTC. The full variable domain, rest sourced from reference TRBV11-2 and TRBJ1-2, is EAGVAQSPRYKIIEKRQSVAFWCNPISGHATLYWYQQILGQGPKLLIQFQNNGVVDDSQLPKDRFSAERLKGVDSTLKIQPAKLEDSAVYLCASSLGAGYGYTFGSGTRLTVV.

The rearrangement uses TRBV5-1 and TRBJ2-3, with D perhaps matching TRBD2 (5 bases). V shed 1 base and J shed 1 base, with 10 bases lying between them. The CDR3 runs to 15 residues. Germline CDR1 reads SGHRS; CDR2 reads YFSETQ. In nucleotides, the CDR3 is TGCGCCAGCAGCTTGTCTAGCCCAGGCACAGATACGCAGTATTTT. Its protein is CASSLSSPGTDTQYF.